These T cell receptor beta chains were read from a single sample in a study of T cell repertoires in cytomegalovirus infection. Their target antigens are unknown. TCRdb re-called the reads with MiXCR, one entry per CDR3 protein. The sample includes some 120,000 distinct CDR3 sequences, around a tenth seen only once; the top ten take about 32%. Sequenced sample: PBMCs, sequenced either directly or after in vitro stimulation (not recorded which). The receptors shown here come from a human donor in good health (CMV status not recorded). Some clones in this sample may be carry-over from other donors' samples. Each CDR3 is given with its conserved first and last residue. Fields, in order: clone size, V gene, D gene, J gene, CDR3 protein, CDR3 DNA. A D gene is named only where the DNA matches it firmly. Size tells how often a clone was seen (once, few, many) or the class of an expanded clone, and some rows leave it out.

abundance: many; v_gene: TRBV27; d_gene: TRBD2; j_gene: TRBJ2-2; CDR3aa: CASSFYLPGLATMNTGELFF; CDR3nt: TGTGCCAGCAGTTTCTATTTACCGGGACTAGCGACGATGAACACCGGGGAGCTGTTTTTT
abundance: many; v_gene: TRBV7-2; d_gene: NA; j_gene: TRBJ1-2; CDR3aa: CASSTIQGGYTF; CDR3nt: TGTGCCAGCAGCACCATACAGGGAGGCTACACCTTC
abundance: many; v_gene: TRBV7-8; d_gene: TRBD2; j_gene: TRBJ2-1; CDR3aa: CASSSRRLAAYNEQFF; CDR3nt: TGTGCCAGCAGCTCCAGACGACTAGCGGCCTACAATGAGCAGTTCTTC
abundance: many; v_gene: TRBV28; d_gene: TRBD2; j_gene: TRBJ2-5; CDR3aa: CASSSQREGGETQYF; CDR3nt: TGTGCCAGCAGTTCCCAGCGGGAAGGTGGGGAGACCCAGTACTTC
abundance: few; v_gene: TRBV6-2/TRBV6-3; d_gene: NA; j_gene: TRBJ1-2; CDR3aa: CASSYSWSSTGGYTF; CDR3nt: TGTGCCAGCAGTTACTCCTGGTCAAGCACAGGGGGCTACACCTTC
abundance: many; v_gene: TRBV7-9; d_gene: TRBD2; j_gene: TRBJ2-5; CDR3aa: CASSSHVAGEETQYF; CDR3nt: TGTGCCAGCAGCTCCCACGTAGCGGGAGAAGAGACCCAGTACTTC
abundance: many; v_gene: TRBV5-1; d_gene: TRBD2; j_gene: TRBJ2-2; CDR3aa: CASAMSSSGNTGELFF; CDR3nt: TGCGCCAGCGCGATGTCGTCTAGCGGGAACACCGGGGAGCTGTTTTTT
abundance: NA; v_gene: TRBV29-1; d_gene: NA; j_gene: TRBJ2-7; CDR3aa: CSVRFGYEQYF; CDR3nt: TGCAGCGTCCGTTTTGGCTACGAGCAGTACTTC
abundance: NA; v_gene: TRBV7-8; d_gene: TRBD2; j_gene: TRBJ2-1; CDR3aa: CASSSGLAGVRSYNEQFF; CDR3nt: TGTGCCAGCAGCTCCGGACTAGCGGGAGTCCGCTCCTACAATGAGCAGTTCTTC
abundance: many; v_gene: TRBV20-1; d_gene: NA; j_gene: TRBJ1-2; CDR3aa: CSATPGGRGYTF; CDR3nt: TGCAGTGCTACTCCGGGGGGACGGGGCTACACCTTC
abundance: many; v_gene: TRBV27; d_gene: TRBD1; j_gene: TRBJ2-7; CDR3aa: CASSLFSGTGVSYEQYF; CDR3nt: TGTGCCAGCAGTTTATTCTCCGGGACAGGGGTTTCCTACGAGCAGTACTTC
abundance: NA; v_gene: TRBV12-5; d_gene: NA; j_gene: TRBJ1-2; CDR3aa: CASGLYYGYTF; CDR3nt: TGTGCTAGTGGTTTGTACTATGGCTACACCTTC
abundance: few; v_gene: TRBV6-1; d_gene: TRBD2; j_gene: TRBJ2-3; CDR3aa: CASKKRGADTQYF; CDR3nt: TGTGCCAGCAAAAAGCGGGGAGCAGATACGCAGTATTTT
abundance: many; v_gene: TRBV7-2; d_gene: NA; j_gene: TRBJ1-2; CDR3aa: CASSFSGSRSYTF; CDR3nt: TGTGCCAGCAGCTTCTCCGGGAGCCGGAGCTACACCTTC
abundance: many; v_gene: TRBV7-2; d_gene: NA; j_gene: TRBJ2-7; CDR3aa: CASSYRGGLWEQYF; CDR3nt: TGTGCCAGCAGCTACCGCGGCGGCCTTTGGGAGCAGTACTTC
abundance: few; v_gene: TRBV2; d_gene: NA; j_gene: TRBJ2-5; CDR3aa: CASSGTGGGETQYF; CDR3nt: TGTGCCAGCAGTGGGACAGGAGGGGGGGAGACCCAGTACTTC
abundance: many; v_gene: TRBV19; d_gene: NA; j_gene: TRBJ2-1; CDR3aa: CASKGQGDNEQFF; CDR3nt: TGTGCCAGTAAGGGGCAGGGTGACAATGAGCAGTTCTTC
abundance: many; v_gene: TRBV4-1; d_gene: TRBD2; j_gene: TRBJ2-5; CDR3aa: CASSEGGPLRETQYF; CDR3nt: TGCGCCAGCAGCGAGGGAGGGCCACTCCGAGAGACCCAGTACTTC
abundance: many; v_gene: TRBV2; d_gene: TRBD2; j_gene: TRBJ2-3; CDR3aa: CASSEDGGGTDTQYF; CDR3nt: TGTGCCAGCAGTGAAGACGGCGGGGGTACAGATACGCAGTATTTT
abundance: many; v_gene: TRBV6-6; d_gene: NA; j_gene: TRBJ1-5; CDR3aa: CASNPGGASEQPQHF; CDR3nt: TGTGCCAGCAACCCCGGGGGGGCGAGCGAACAGCCCCAGCATTTT
abundance: NA; v_gene: TRBV12-3/TRBV12-4; d_gene: NA; j_gene: TRBJ1-1; CDR3aa: CASSSNRNTEAFF; CDR3nt: TGTGCCAGCAGTTCTAACCGAAACACTGAAGCTTTCTTT
abundance: NA; v_gene: TRBV7-4; d_gene: NA; j_gene: TRBJ2-3; CDR3aa: CASSLTDSTDTQYF; CDR3nt: TGTGCCAGCAGCTTAACGGATTCCACAGATACGCAGTATTTT
abundance: NA; v_gene: TRBV7-2; d_gene: TRBD1; j_gene: TRBJ2-7; CDR3aa: CASNTRTGANEQYF; CDR3nt: TGTGCCAGCAACACTCGGACAGGGGCAAACGAGCAGTACTTC
abundance: many; v_gene: TRBV7-2; d_gene: NA; j_gene: TRBJ1-1; CDR3aa: CASSLAAGEAFF; CDR3nt: TGTGCCAGCAGCTTAGCTGCAGGTGAAGCTTTCTTT
abundance: many; v_gene: TRBV18; d_gene: TRBD1; j_gene: TRBJ2-2; CDR3aa: CASRTGGAGGELFF; CDR3nt: TGTGCCAGCCGAACAGGGGGCGCCGGCGGGGAGCTGTTTTTT
abundance: NA; v_gene: TRBV6-2/TRBV6-3; d_gene: NA; j_gene: TRBJ2-1; CDR3aa: CASSSGTAAYNEQFF; CDR3nt: TGTGCCAGCAGTTCCGGGACTGCGGCCTACAATGAGCAGTTCTTC
abundance: many; v_gene: TRBV6-1; d_gene: NA; j_gene: TRBJ2-3; CDR3aa: CASISARSTDTQYF; CDR3nt: TGTGCCAGCATATCGGCAAGAAGCACAGATACGCAGTATTTT
abundance: many; v_gene: TRBV7-2; d_gene: TRBD1; j_gene: TRBJ2-5; CDR3aa: CASSPRTGIETQYF; CDR3nt: TGTGCCAGCAGCCCCCGGACAGGGATAGAGACCCAGTACTTC
abundance: NA; v_gene: TRBV7-8; d_gene: TRBD2; j_gene: TRBJ2-2; CDR3aa: CASSRLAGNTGELYF; CDR3nt: TGTGCCAGCAGCCGACTAGCGGGGAACACCGGGGAGCTGTATTTT
abundance: many; v_gene: TRBV2; d_gene: NA; j_gene: TRBJ2-5; CDR3aa: CASSDNLGGQETQYF; CDR3nt: TGTGCCAGCAGTGATAATTTGGGAGGCCAAGAGACCCAGTACTTC
abundance: NA; v_gene: TRBV2; d_gene: NA; j_gene: TRBJ2-3; CDR3aa: CASSREYPSTDTQYF; CDR3nt: TGTGCCAGCAGTCGGGAGTACCCTAGCACAGATACGCAGTATTTT
abundance: few; v_gene: TRBV5-1; d_gene: TRBD1; j_gene: TRBJ2-5; CDR3aa: CASSLRRGLVETQYF; CDR3nt: TGCGCCAGCAGCTTGAGAAGGGGGCTGGTTGAGACCCAGTACTTC
abundance: few; v_gene: TRBV19; d_gene: TRBD1; j_gene: TRBJ1-6; CDR3aa: CASSIEGAINSPLHF; CDR3nt: TGTGCCAGTAGTATCGAGGGGGCCATCAATTCACCCCTCCACTTT
abundance: few; v_gene: TRBV4-1; d_gene: NA; j_gene: TRBJ1-2; CDR3aa: CASSQLSRTVSGTF; CDR3nt: TGCGCCAGCAGCCAACTAAGCAGGACTGTGAGCGGCACCTTC
abundance: few; v_gene: TRBV7-9; d_gene: TRBD2; j_gene: TRBJ2-1; CDR3aa: CASSTGLAGTYNEQFF; CDR3nt: TGTGCCAGCAGCACTGGACTAGCGGGGACCTACAATGAGCAGTTCTTC
abundance: many; v_gene: TRBV24-1; d_gene: TRBD1; j_gene: TRBJ2-5; CDR3aa: CATSETGGSQETQYF; CDR3nt: TGTGCCACCAGTGAGACAGGGGGCTCACAAGAGACCCAGTACTTC
abundance: many; v_gene: TRBV12-5; d_gene: TRBD2; j_gene: TRBJ2-7; CDR3aa: CASGSSGSEEQYF; CDR3nt: TGTGCTAGTGGATCTAGCGGGAGTGAGGAGCAGTACTTC
abundance: few; v_gene: TRBV18; d_gene: TRBD2; j_gene: TRBJ2-3; CDR3aa: CASSPGLAESTDTQYF; CDR3nt: TGTGCCAGCTCACCAGGACTAGCGGAAAGCACAGATACGCAGTATTTT
abundance: many; v_gene: TRBV20-1; d_gene: NA; j_gene: TRBJ2-7; CDR3aa: CSGSGGASSYEQYF; CDR3nt: TGCAGTGGAAGCGGCGGGGCCAGCTCCTACGAGCAGTACTTC
abundance: NA; v_gene: TRBV5-1; d_gene: NA; j_gene: TRBJ2-1; CDR3aa: CASSFDADSYNEQFF; CDR3nt: TGCGCCAGCAGCTTCGACGCCGACTCCTACAATGAGCAGTTCTTC
abundance: many; v_gene: TRBV7-9; d_gene: NA; j_gene: TRBJ2-5; CDR3aa: CASSRRSETQYF; CDR3nt: TGTGCCAGCAGCCGCAGATCAGAGACCCAGTACTTC
abundance: many; v_gene: TRBV6-1; d_gene: TRBD2; j_gene: TRBJ2-2; CDR3aa: CASSRSGLAGNTGELFF; CDR3nt: TGTGCCAGCAGTCGATCGGGACTAGCGGGGAACACCGGGGAGCTGTTTTTT
abundance: NA; v_gene: TRBV10-3; d_gene: TRBD1; j_gene: TRBJ2-3; CDR3aa: CASETGTGILNTQYF; CDR3nt: TGTGCCAGCGAAACCGGGACAGGGATTCTAAATACGCAGTATTTT
abundance: NA; v_gene: TRBV7-6; d_gene: NA; j_gene: TRBJ1-4; CDR3aa: CASSLGRALITNEKLFF; CDR3nt: TGTGCCAGCAGCTTAGGAAGAGCCTTGATAACTAATGAAAAACTGTTTTTT
abundance: few; v_gene: TRBV19; d_gene: TRBD1; j_gene: TRBJ1-5; CDR3aa: CASSDTTGGNQPQHF; CDR3nt: TGTGCCAGTAGTGACACAACAGGGGGCAATCAGCCCCAGCATTTT
abundance: many; v_gene: TRBV12-5; d_gene: NA; j_gene: TRBJ1-2; CDR3aa: CASGTDVSNYGYTF; CDR3nt: TGTGCTAGTGGTACGGACGTATCTAACTATGGCTACACCTTC
abundance: NA; v_gene: TRBV7-2; d_gene: NA; j_gene: TRBJ1-6; CDR3aa: CASSLGAGTYSPLHF; CDR3nt: TGTGCCAGCAGCTTAGGAGCCGGGACTTATTCACCCCTCCACTTT
abundance: many; v_gene: TRBV6-1; d_gene: NA; j_gene: TRBJ2-6; CDR3aa: CAITQSSGANVLTF; CDR3nt: TGTGCCATCACGCAGAGTTCTGGGGCCAACGTCCTGACTTTC
abundance: few; v_gene: TRBV6-2/TRBV6-3; d_gene: NA; j_gene: TRBJ1-1; CDR3aa: CASSPGPEAFF; CDR3nt: TGTGCCAGCAGTCCCGGTCCTGAAGCTTTCTTT
abundance: NA; v_gene: TRBV11-3; d_gene: TRBD2; j_gene: TRBJ2-1; CDR3aa: CASSLGVAGGPLEQFF; CDR3nt: TGTGCCAGCAGCTTAGGGGTAGCGGGAGGGCCTCTTGAGCAGTTCTTC
abundance: few; v_gene: TRBV5-1; d_gene: NA; j_gene: TRBJ2-2; CDR3aa: CASTAGLANTGELFF; CDR3nt: TGCGCCAGCACCGCGGGACTGGCGAACACCGGGGAGCTGTTTTTT
abundance: many; v_gene: TRBV7-2; d_gene: TRBD1; j_gene: TRBJ1-5; CDR3aa: CASSPGTGQGNQPQHF; CDR3nt: TGTGCCAGCAGCCCCGGGACAGGACAGGGGAATCAGCCCCAGCATTTT
abundance: many; v_gene: TRBV29-1; d_gene: NA; j_gene: TRBJ2-3; CDR3aa: CSAADRKSTDTQYF; CDR3nt: TGCAGCGCCGCTGACAGGAAGAGCACAGATACGCAGTATTTT
abundance: many; v_gene: TRBV5-1; d_gene: NA; j_gene: TRBJ2-1; CDR3aa: CASRASAYNEQFF; CDR3nt: TGCGCCAGCAGGGCTAGCGCTTACAATGAGCAGTTCTTC
abundance: many; v_gene: TRBV28; d_gene: TRBD1; j_gene: TRBJ2-7; CDR3aa: CASSLGGQGRTYEQYF; CDR3nt: TGTGCCAGCAGTTTGGGGGGACAGGGGAGGACCTACGAGCAGTACTTC
abundance: many; v_gene: TRBV28; d_gene: NA; j_gene: TRBJ1-5; CDR3aa: CASSRPGDGNQPQHF; CDR3nt: TGTGCCAGCAGCCGACCAGGGGACGGCAATCAGCCCCAGCATTTT
abundance: many; v_gene: TRBV7-8; d_gene: NA; j_gene: TRBJ1-2; CDR3aa: CASSLGEMGYGYTF; CDR3nt: TGTGCCAGCAGCCTTGGGGAAATGGGGTATGGCTACACCTTC
abundance: many; v_gene: TRBV11-2; d_gene: NA; j_gene: TRBJ2-3; CDR3aa: CASSLAVWRDTQYF; CDR3nt: TGTGCCAGCAGCTTAGCTGTCTGGAGAGATACGCAGTATTTT